This T cell receptor beta chain was observed in a study of blood T cell repertoires in COVID-19. On the study more broadly: Sources were T cells, B-cell-depleted T cells, or PBMCs; the material itself was cDNA or gDNA.

Study members were between about 18 and 95 years old and lived in 24 US regions. The CDR3 is 14 residues long. Germline trimming cut 7 bases from V and 7 bases from J; bases unmatched to any gene: 8. The germline gives CDR1 SNHLY, CDR2 FYNNEI. In the original processing: Estimation of nucleated cell counts was performed using reference gene primer amplification. Data came from immunoSEQ multiplex PCR; TCRdb stores just in-frame clones and leaves some out. The D gene and trimming were derived from the DNA, and the V and J assignments and clone size from that table. The table lists 250,000 to 400,000 clones, 85% of them singletons.

The sequence was collected from a woman between 25 and 40 years old who had been exposed to COVID-19. Sequencing was done on a sample of PBMCs or T cells enriched from blood (not recorded which). This chain connects TRBV2 to TRBJ2-7; TRBD2 aligns across 12 bases. This CDR3 is CASIATSGRWEQYF. For the CDR3, the DNA is TGTGCCAGCATTGCGACTAGCGGGAGATGGGAGCAGTACTTC.